This T cell receptor (beta chain) was recovered during a study of early T cells in non-severe SARS-CoV-2 infection. Across the study: Chains from this unsorted whole-blood bulk RNA could not be paired.

Study-level points and caveats: Clonotype matching in VDJdb favored anti-spike CD8 responses and did not capture private and CD4 specificities.

Unique molecular identifier tags were affixed to discrete cDNA molecules. One entry per CDR3 protein, called by TCRdb with MiXCR from the 5' RACE reads. The sample lists 30,000 to 40,000 distinct CDR3 sequences, about 5% occurring once. The sample holds many counts of this clonotype. Its target is unknown. Germline CDR1 reads MGHRA; CDR2 reads YSYEKL. The CDR3 is made up of 17 amino acids. Trimming shortened V by 4 bases and J by 1 base, and 18 bases separated the two germline ends. V is TRBV4-1 and J is TRBJ2-3; the D gene is possibly TRBD2 (6 bases). The sequenced material came from whole blood. The clonotype was recovered from an adult who was a healthcare worker with PCR-confirmed SARS-CoV-2 infection or an uninfected control (not recorded which). CDR3 sequence reads: CASSPPNWGGGTDTQYF. CDR3 nucleotide sequence: TGCGCCAGCAGCCCGCCTAATTGGGGCGGGGGCACAGATACGCAGTATTTT.